This T cell receptor beta chain was recorded in a study of shared clonotypes between healthy human individuals. Replicate PCRs from sorted subsets contained roughly 200 ng DNA, which is around 30,000 T cell genomes. Using immunoSEQ multiplex PCR, the repertoire was profiled, and TCRdb retains in-frame clones only, with some absent. The table lists hundreds of thousands of clones, approximately 97% of them singletons. About this clone: What it recognizes is unknown.

Naive CD8 cells, CD45RO-negative and positively selected for CCR7, excluded terminally differentiated effector memory CD45RA+ cells. The donors, healthy adults who were HIV-negative, had experienced no recent acute infections or vaccinations. General study points: Naive CD4 clonotype sharing across a few donors was approximately 5.2%. Depth of sequencing was expected to influence donor clonotype sharing.

V shed 7 bases and J shed 1 base, with 17 bases lying between them. The CDR3 loop spans 17 amino acids. Germline V lookup: CDR1 ENHRY, CDR2 SYGVKD. The receptor's source is a man aged 25-40 years in good health. Specimen: naive CD8+ T cells sorted from blood. The chain combines TRBV10-3 with TRBJ2-6, with D perhaps matching TRBD1 (6 bases). This CDR3 is CAINRGTPASGANVLTF. The CDR3 bases are TGTGCCATCAACAGAGGGACACCGGCTTCTGGGGCCAACGTCCTGACTTTC.